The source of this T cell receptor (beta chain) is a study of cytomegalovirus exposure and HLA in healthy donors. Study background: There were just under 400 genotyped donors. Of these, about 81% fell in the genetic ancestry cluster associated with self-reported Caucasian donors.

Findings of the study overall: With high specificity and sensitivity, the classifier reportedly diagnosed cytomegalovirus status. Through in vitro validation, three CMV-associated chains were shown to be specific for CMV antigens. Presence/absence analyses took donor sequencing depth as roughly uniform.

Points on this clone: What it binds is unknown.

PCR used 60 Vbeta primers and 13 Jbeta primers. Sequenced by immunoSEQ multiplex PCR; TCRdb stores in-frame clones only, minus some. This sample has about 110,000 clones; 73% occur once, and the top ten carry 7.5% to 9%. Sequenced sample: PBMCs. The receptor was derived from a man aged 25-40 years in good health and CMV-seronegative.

CDR3 sequence reads: CASSPGQSYEQYF. The CDR3 coding sequence is TGTGCCAGCTCACCGGGACAGTCCTACGAGCAGTACTTC. V is TRBV18 and J is TRBJ2-7; 7 bases are a match to TRBD1. V lost 3 bases, J lost 1 base, and 0 bases stayed unmatched. CDR1 and CDR2 (germline): KGHSH, LQKENI. The CDR3 loop spans 13 amino acids.